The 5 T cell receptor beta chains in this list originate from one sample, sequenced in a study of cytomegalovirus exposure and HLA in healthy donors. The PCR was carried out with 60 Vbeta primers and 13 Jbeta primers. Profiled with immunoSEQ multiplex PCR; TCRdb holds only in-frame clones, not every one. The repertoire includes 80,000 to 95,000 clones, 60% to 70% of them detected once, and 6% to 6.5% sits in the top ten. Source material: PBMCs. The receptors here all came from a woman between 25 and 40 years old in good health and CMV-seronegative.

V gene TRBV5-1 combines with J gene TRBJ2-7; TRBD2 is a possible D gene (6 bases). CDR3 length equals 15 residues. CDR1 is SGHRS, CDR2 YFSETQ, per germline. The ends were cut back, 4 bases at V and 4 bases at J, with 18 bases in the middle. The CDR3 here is CASSKWWGGAYEQYF. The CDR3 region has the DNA TGCGCCAGCAGCAAATGGTGGGGAGGTGCGTACGAGCAGTACTTC.

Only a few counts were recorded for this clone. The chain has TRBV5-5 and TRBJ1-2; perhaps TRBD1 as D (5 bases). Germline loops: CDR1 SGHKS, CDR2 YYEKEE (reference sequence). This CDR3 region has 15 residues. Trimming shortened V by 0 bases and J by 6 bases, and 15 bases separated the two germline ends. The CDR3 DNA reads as TGTGCCAGCAGCTTGGCTCGGGGGTTCCTCGATGGCTACACCTTC. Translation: CASSLARGFLDGYTF.

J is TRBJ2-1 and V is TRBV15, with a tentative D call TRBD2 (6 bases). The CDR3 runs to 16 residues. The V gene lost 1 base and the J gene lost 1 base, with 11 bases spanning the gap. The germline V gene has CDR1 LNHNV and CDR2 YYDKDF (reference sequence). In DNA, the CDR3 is TGTGCCACCAGCAGAGTCGGGACTGGATCCTACAATGAGCAGTTCTTC. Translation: CATSRVGTGSYNEQFF.

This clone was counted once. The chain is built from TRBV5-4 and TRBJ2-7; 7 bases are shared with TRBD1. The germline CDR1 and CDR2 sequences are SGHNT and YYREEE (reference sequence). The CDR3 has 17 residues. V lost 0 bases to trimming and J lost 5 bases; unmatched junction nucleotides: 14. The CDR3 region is CASSLAHRDRATNEQYF. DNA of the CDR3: TGTGCCAGCAGCTTGGCCCACCGTGACAGGGCTACTAACGAGCAGTACTTC. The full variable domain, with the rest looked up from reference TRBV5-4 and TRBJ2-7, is ETGVTQSPTHLIKTRGQQVTLRCSSQSGHNTVSWYQQALGQGPQFIFQYYREEENGRGNFPPRFSGLQFPNYSSELNVNALELDDSALYLCASSLAHRDRATNEQYFGPGTRLTVT.

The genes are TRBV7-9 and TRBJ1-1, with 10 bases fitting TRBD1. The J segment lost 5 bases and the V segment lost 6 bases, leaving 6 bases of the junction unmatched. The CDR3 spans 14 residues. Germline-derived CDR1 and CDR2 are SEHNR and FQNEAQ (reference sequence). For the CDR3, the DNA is TGTGCCAGCAGTTGGACAGGGGGTGGGACTGAAGCTTTCTTT. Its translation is CASSWTGGGTEAFF.